This entry lists 20 T cell receptor beta chains sequenced from one sample in a study of cytomegalovirus exposure and HLA in healthy donors. The study ran its PCR with 60 Vbeta and 13 Jbeta primers. The method was immunoSEQ multiplex PCR; TCRdb's version includes in-frame clones alone and lacks a portion of them. The sample lists about 160,000 clones; about 65% were seen once. The sample taken for sequencing was PBMCs. The receptor set was obtained from a man aged 35 to 55 in good health and CMV-seropositive.

This clone has just a few counts. The chain joins TRBV19 to TRBJ2-5; TRBD2 might be the D (6 bases). In germline, CDR1 is LNHDA, CDR2 SQIVND (reference sequence). Trimming left V 2 bases short and J 2 bases short, with 18 bases between. CDR3 length equals 17 residues. CDR3 sequence: CASSIRPAGTGQETQYF. The CDR3 region has the DNA TGTGCCAGTAGTATAAGACCGGCGGGAACGGGGCAAGAGACCCAGTACTTC.

In regard to this clone: One junction end does not reproduce the germline sequence, and a read error may be involved. The CDR3 DNA sequence: TGTGCCGGCAGCGCAGTGGGGAGTGGGGCCAACGTCCTGACTTTC. Its translation is CAGSAVGSGANVLTF. This chain joins TRBV7-9 and TRBJ2-6; D might be TRBD2 (5 bases). CDR3 size: 15 residues. Per the germline V gene, CDR1 is SEHNR and CDR2 is FQNEAQ (reference sequence).

This rearrangement joins TRBV27 to TRBJ2-7; 8 bases fit TRBD1. The CDR3 is 14 amino acids. Germline CDR1 and CDR2: MNHEY and SMNVEV (reference sequence). Trimming at V came to 5 bases and at J to 3 bases, leaving 6 bases not matched to a gene. CDR3 bases: TGTGCCAGCAGTGCTGACAGGGGAGGCTACGAGCAGTACTTC. Translated, it gives CASSADRGGYEQYF.

The chain employs TRBV19 and TRBJ2-3, with 12 nucleotides matching TRBD2. CDR1 and CDR2 from the germline V gene are LNHDA and SQIVND (reference sequence). The length of the CDR3 is 17 residues. After removal of 5 bases from V and 1 base from J, the junction contained 7 bases not matched to a gene. The CDR3 sequence is CASSSAGLAGRTDTQYF. The CDR3 region has the DNA TGTGCCAGTAGTTCCGCCGGACTAGCGGGGCGCACAGATACGCAGTATTTT.

The V gene is TRBV5-4, the J gene TRBJ2-5; the match to TRBD1 covers 7 bases. The germline gives CDR1 SGHNT, CDR2 YYREEE (reference sequence). The J segment lost 2 bases and the V segment lost 4 bases, leaving 5 bases of the junction unmatched. This CDR3 contains 14 residues. The CDR3 sequence is CASSTGTDQETQYF. In nucleotides, the CDR3 is TGTGCCAGCAGCACGGGGACAGATCAAGAGACCCAGTACTTC.

The chain couples TRBV5-5 to TRBJ1-5; the D gene is possibly TRBD1 (6 bases). Trimming stripped 4 bases from V and 7 bases from J, with 12 bases between. This CDR3 has 13 amino acids. Germline V gives CDR1 SGHKS, CDR2 YYEKEE (reference sequence). The CDR3: CASSADSGQPQHF. The CDR3 DNA follows: TGTGCCAGCAGCGCGGACAGTGGCCAGCCCCAGCATTTT. The whole variable domain, filled in from reference TRBV5-5 and TRBJ1-5, reads DAGVTQSPTHLIKTRGQQVTLRCSPISGHKSVSWYQQVLGQGPQFIFQYYEKEERGRGNFPDRFSARQFPNYSSELNVNALLLGDSALYLCASSADSGQPQHFGDGTRLSIL.

This clone appeared a few times. The chain combines TRBV4-3 with TRBJ2-7, with a weak D call TRBD1 (6 bases). The CDR3 runs to 15 residues. Germline CDR1 is LGHNA and CDR2 is YSLEER. The V gene lost 1 base and the J gene lost 0 bases, with 10 bases spanning the gap. The CDR3: CASSQAPDSSYEQYF. The DNA of the CDR3 is TGCGCCAGCAGCCAAGCTCCGGACAGCTCCTACGAGCAGTACTTC.

The V gene is TRBV4-3, the J gene TRBJ1-1; possibly TRBD1 for D (5 bases). The CDR3 consists of 15 residues. Germline V gene data show CDR1 as LGHNA and CDR2 as YSLEER. Between the trimmed V and J ends, which lost 0 bases and 1 base, there was a span of 9 bases. The DNA of the CDR3 is TGCGCCAGCAGCCAAGATAGGCAGGGGAACACTGAAGCTTTCTTT. Encoded protein: CASSQDRQGNTEAFF.

The V call is TRBV2, the J call TRBJ1-5, with D tentatively TRBD1 (5 bases). The CDR3 length is 16 residues. Germline lookup yields CDR1 SNHLY and CDR2 FYNNEI. V gave up 4 bases and J gave up 1 base, with 14 bases separating them. Here the CDR3 DNA reads TGTGCCAGCAGTGGAGATGGCAGGGAAAGCAATCAGCCCCAGCATTTT. Protein sequence: CASSGDGRESNQPQHF.

The chain carries TRBV7-9 and TRBJ2-5, with 7 bases fitting TRBD1. The J call may be in error: the DNA end matches TRBJ2-7 better. The germline CDR1 and CDR2 sequences are SEHNR and FQNEAQ (reference sequence). There are 13 residues in the CDR3. The CDR3 is CASSPRGTYEQYF. The CDR3 nucleotides are TGTGCCAGCAGCCCCAGGGGGACCTACGAGCAGTACTTC.

V gene TRBV7-2 combines with J gene TRBJ1-5; a possible D gene is TRBD1 (6 bases). Trimming left V 0 bases short and J 4 bases short, with 16 bases between. Looked up from germline, CDR1 is SGHTA and CDR2 is FQGNSA. The CDR3 covers 17 residues. CDR3 in DNA: TGTGCCAGCAGCTTAGCGGCGAGGGCAGGGGTAAATCAGCCCCAGCATTTT. Translated, it gives CASSLAARAGVNQPQHF.

The chain employs TRBV4-2 and TRBJ2-1, with 9 bases aligning to TRBD1. Germline CDR1 and CDR2: LGHNA and YNFKEQ. Trimming at V came to 4 bases and at J to 6 bases, leaving 7 bases not matched to a gene. There are 15 residues in the CDR3. The CDR3 DNA reads as TGTGCCAGCAGCCCCCGGGACAGGGAGGGCAATGAGCAGTTCTTC. It codes for CASSPRDREGNEQFF.

Of note for this clone: Other DNA sequences from this sample encode an identical CDR3 as well. The chain recombines TRBV30 with TRBJ2-7; TRBD2 agrees at 12 bases. V was clipped by 5 bases and J by 2 bases; unmatched bases: 10. From germline, CDR1 is GTSNPN and CDR2 SVGIG (reference sequence). This CDR3 comprises 16 residues. The CDR3 here is CAWGLQLAGGPYEQYF. The DNA of the CDR3 is TGTGCCTGGGGCCTCCAGCTAGCGGGGGGGCCCTACGAGCAGTACTTC.

This clone was counted a few times. The V call is TRBV10-3, the J call TRBJ1-1, with TRBD1 as a possible D gene (6 bases). The length of the CDR3 is 16 residues. Germline lookup yields CDR1 ENHRY and CDR2 SYGVKD. V lost 6 bases and J lost 1, with 18 bases in between. CDR3 DNA: TGTGCCATCAGAGCGAGACAGGACTTGGGGAACACTGAAGCTTTCTTT. It yields the protein CAIRARQDLGNTEAFF.

DNA for the CDR3: TGTGCCAGCAGCCCTACGGACAGGGGTGCCTACGAGCAGTACTTC. This translates into CASSPTDRGAYEQYF. V usage is TRBV7-2 and J usage is TRBJ2-7; 9 bases align to TRBD1. V dropped 5 bases and J dropped 2; count of bases not matched to a gene: 7. Per germline, CDR1 SGHTA and CDR2 FQGNSA. The CDR3 covers 15 residues.

The V and J genes are TRBV5-8 and TRBJ2-3; D is perhaps TRBD1 (5 bases). The CDR3 length is 17 residues. V was pared by 1 base and J by 1 base, with 16 bases between. CDR1 is SGHTS and CDR2 is YDEGEE in the germline V gene. The CDR3 is CASSLWQGHSRTDTQYF. The CDR3 DNA follows: TGTGCCAGCAGCTTGTGGCAGGGTCATTCCCGCACAGATACGCAGTATTTT.

This rearrangement joins TRBV5-1 to TRBJ2-5; D is ambiguous. The CDR3 has 14 residues. Looked up from germline, CDR1 is SGHRS and CDR2 is YFSETQ. V dropped 0 bases and J dropped 2 bases, with 8 bases sitting between them. This CDR3 is CASSLETVQETQYF. The CDR3 nucleotides read TGCGCCAGCAGCTTGGAAACAGTTCAAGAGACCCAGTACTTC.

The rearrangement joins TRBV5-4 to TRBJ1-1, with 9 bases aligning to TRBD1. This CDR3 is built from 13 residues. The J segment lost 4 bases and the V segment lost 10 bases, leaving 8 bases of the junction unmatched. Germline CDR1 and CDR2: SGHNT and YYREEE (reference sequence). The CDR3 DNA reads TGTGCCTGGTCCACAGGGGGCCTCACTGAAGCTTTCTTT. Translating it yields CAWSTGGLTEAFF.

The chain is built from TRBV7-3 and TRBJ2-1; D might be TRBD2 (5 bases). CDR1 SGHTA and CDR2 FQGTGA come from the germline V gene. The CDR3 length is 17 residues. V was pared by 0 bases and J by 10 bases, with 22 bases between. The chain's CDR3 is CASSLTSLAGSPREQFF. CDR3 nucleotide sequence: TGTGCCAGCAGCTTAACGTCACTGGCGGGTTCACCCCGAGAGCAGTTCTTC.

The rearrangement links TRBV30 to TRBJ2-5; D not certain. The J call is doubtful: the DNA matches TRBJ2-7 better. In germline, CDR1 is GTSNPN, CDR2 SVGIG (reference sequence). CDR3 length: 14 amino acids. The CDR3 nucleotides read TGTGCCTGGAGTAGGTGGGCAGTTCGGAACGAGCAGTACTTC. This sequence encodes CAWSRWAVRNEQYF.